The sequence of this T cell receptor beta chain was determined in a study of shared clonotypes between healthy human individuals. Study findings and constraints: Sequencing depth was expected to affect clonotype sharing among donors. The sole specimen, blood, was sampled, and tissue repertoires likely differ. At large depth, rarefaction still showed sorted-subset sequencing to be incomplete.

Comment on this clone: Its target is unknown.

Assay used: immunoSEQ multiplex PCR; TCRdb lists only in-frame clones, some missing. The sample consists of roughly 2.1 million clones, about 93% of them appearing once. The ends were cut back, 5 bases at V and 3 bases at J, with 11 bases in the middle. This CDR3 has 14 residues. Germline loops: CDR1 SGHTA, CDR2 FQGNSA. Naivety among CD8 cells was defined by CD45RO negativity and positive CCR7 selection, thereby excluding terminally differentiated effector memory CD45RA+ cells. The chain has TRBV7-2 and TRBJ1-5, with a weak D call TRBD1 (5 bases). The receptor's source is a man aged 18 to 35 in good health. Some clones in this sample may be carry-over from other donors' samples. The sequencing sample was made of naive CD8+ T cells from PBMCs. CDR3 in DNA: TGTGCCAGCAGCCCCCGGGGGTTCAATCAGCCCCAGCATTTT. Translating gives CASSPRGFNQPQHF.